The 32 T cell receptor beta chains in this list originate from one sample, sequenced in a study of blood T cell repertoires in COVID-19. Method: immunoSEQ multiplex PCR; TCRdb's copy keeps in-frame clones and lacks some. The profile shows tens of thousands of clones, 90% to 95% of them singletons. Input material: peripheral blood. These receptors all stem from a human donor in a cohort sampled during active COVID-19.

This chain connects TRBV28 to TRBJ1-4; tentatively, D is TRBD1 (5 bases). The germline V gene has CDR1 MDHEN and CDR2 SYDVKM. Trimming took 5 bases from V and 8 from J, leaving 18 bases between them. This CDR3 has 15 amino acids. This chain's CDR3 is CASSPPQGGVEKLFF. CDR3 sequence (DNA): TGTGCCAGCAGTCCCCCGCAAGGAGGGGTAGAAAAACTGTTTTTT.

This clone was counted between two and nine times. The chain recombines TRBV7-3 with TRBJ2-2; D is undetermined. The CDR3 spans 14 residues. CDR1 is SGHTA and CDR2 is FQGTGA in the germline V gene. V was clipped by 0 bases and J by 6 bases, with 8 bases between them. CDR3 coding DNA: TGTGCCAGCAGCTTAACTAGAAATCCCGGGGAGCTGTTTTTT. It encodes CASSLTRNPGELFF.

This chain uses TRBV6-5 with TRBJ1-2, with a possible D match to TRBD1 (5 bases). The CDR3 contains 10 residues. The V end was cut by 8 bases, the J end by 9 bases, with 10 bases between. Germline V CDR1 and CDR2: MNHEY, SVGAGI. CDR3 sequence (DNA): TGTGCCAGCTACGGGGGGAGCTACACCTTC. It is translated as CASYGGSYTF.

This rearrangement joins TRBV28 to TRBJ2-1, with 8 positions matching TRBD2. V trimming: 6 bases; J trimming: 9 bases; junction bases outside the gene matches: 19. The CDR3 runs to 17 residues. The V gene's germline CDR1 is MDHEN and CDR2 SYDVKM. In DNA, the CDR3 is TGTGCCAGCAGCGTCGAGAGGAGAGCGGGAGTCACAGGTGAGCAGTTCTTC. This translates into CASSVERRAGVTGEQFF.

The chain carries TRBV19 and TRBJ1-1; 7 bases line up with TRBD1. Germline V CDR1 and CDR2: LNHDA, SQIVND (reference sequence). V shed 6 bases, J shed 4 bases, and the junction held 14 bases outside the gene matches. CDR3 length: 16 amino acids. In DNA form, the CDR3 reads TGTGCCAGTAGGCCCAAGGGAAGGGGGCCTACCACTGAAGCTTTCTTT. It yields the protein CASRPKGRGPTTEAFF.

This clone was seen a handful of times. The chain combines TRBV2 with TRBJ2-3, with TRBD2 identical over 12 bases. Germline V gives CDR1 SNHLY, CDR2 FYNNEI. The CDR3 is made up of 16 amino acids. The V segment lost 5 bases and the J segment 2 bases; nucleotides outside the gene matches: 5. For the CDR3, the DNA is TGTGCCAGCAGTTTCGGGACTAGCGGGTTCACAGATACGCAGTATTTT. Translation: CASSFGTSGFTDTQYF.

The CDR3 reads CASGIGTGGQETQYF. The DNA of the CDR3 is TGTGCTAGCGGGATAGGGACAGGGGGCCAAGAGACCCAGTACTTC. V usage is TRBV7-7 and J usage is TRBJ2-5, with 11 bases matching TRBD1. The CDR3 length is 15 residues. CDR1 is SSHAT, CDR2 FNYEAQ, per germline (reference sequence).

This clone has a single count. V gene TRBV7-9 combines with J gene TRBJ2-3; 8 nucleotides align to TRBD2. Germline loops: CDR1 SEHNR, CDR2 FQNEAQ (reference sequence). This CDR3 is built from 16 residues. V was clipped by 2 bases and J by 5 bases; unmatched bases: 9. The CDR3 DNA sequence: TGTGCCAGCAGCTTATTTTCGGGAGGGGCCAAAGATACGCAGTATTTT. Translated, it gives CASSLFSGGAKDTQYF.

The genes are TRBV11-3 and TRBJ2-7; D might be TRBD2 (6 bases). Germline CDR1 and CDR2: SGHNT and YENEEA. This CDR3 has 14 amino acids. Between the trimmed V and J ends, which lost 5 bases and 3 bases, there was a span of 14 bases. CDR3 sequence reads: CASSPDFGSYEQYF. The CDR3, as DNA: TGTGCCAGCAGCCCCGATTTCGGGAGCTACGAGCAGTACTTC.

The chain links TRBV6-1 to TRBJ1-1; maybe TRBD1 (5 bases). Trimming took 0 bases from V and 1 from J, leaving 6 bases between them. From germline, CDR1 is MNHNS and CDR2 SASEGT. The CDR3 is 14 amino acids. Written as DNA, the CDR3 is TGTGCCAGCAGTGAAGCCGGGGGGAACACTGAAGCTTTCTTT. This encodes CASSEAGGNTEAFF.

This clone has a single count. The rearrangement uses TRBV9 and TRBJ2-3; possible D gene TRBD2, 6 bases. Germline lookup yields CDR1 SGDLS and CDR2 YYNGEE. V was pared by 0 bases and J by 3 bases, with 11 bases between. The CDR3 runs 15 residues. CDR3 in amino acids: CASSVVGSGTDTQYF. CDR3 bases: TGTGCCAGCAGCGTAGTCGGGAGTGGGACAGATACGCAGTATTTT.

This chain joins TRBV30 and TRBJ1-1; no definite D call. CDR3 length equals 13 residues. Germline V gene lookup returns CDR1 GTSNPN and CDR2 SVGIG (reference sequence). V lost 2 bases, J lost 4 bases, and 11 bases lay in between. In DNA, the CDR3 is TGTGCCTGGAGTAGCGGGCCGAGCACTGAAGCTTTCTTT. This translates into CAWSSGPSTEAFF.

The genes are TRBV3-1 (or the pseudogene TRBV3-2) and TRBJ2-2, with 12 positions matching TRBD1. Trimming at V came to 3 bases and at J to 7 bases, leaving 6 bases not matched to a gene. The germline V gene has CDR1 LGHDT and CDR2 YNNKEL (reference sequence). The CDR3 consists of 16 residues. CDR3 nucleotides: TGTGCCAGCAGCCAGAGCGGGACAGGGGGCTTCGGGGAGCTGTTTTTT. It codes for CASSQSGTGGFGELFF.

The chain recombines TRBV27 with TRBJ1-1; 8 bases line up with TRBD1. Germline V gene sequence: CDR1 MNHEY, CDR2 SMNVEV (reference sequence). The J segment lost 2 bases and the V segment lost 5 bases, leaving 1 base of the junction unmatched. This CDR3 comprises 13 residues. In nucleotides, the CDR3 is TGTGCCAGCAGTCAGGGGGCCAACACTGAAGCTTTCTTT. Translated: CASSQGANTEAFF.

The V gene is TRBV6-5, the J gene TRBJ2-7; TRBD2 aligns across 8 bases. V lost 0 bases and J lost 4; bases outside the gene matches: 8. The CDR3 has 16 residues. CDR1 MNHEY and CDR2 SVGAGI come from the germline V gene. The CDR3 here is CASSYSVVAGPYEQYF. CDR3 nucleotides: TGTGCCAGCAGTTACTCAGTGGTAGCGGGGCCATACGAGCAGTACTTC.

This sequence joins TRBV21-1 and TRBJ1-4; no DNA check was done on the table's D call, TRBD1. TRBV21-1 corresponds to a pseudogene. CDR3 length: 14 residues. The CDR3 is CASSSRPFNEKLFF. The CDR3 nucleotides read TGTGCCAGCAGCAGCAGGCCTTTTAATGAAAAACTGTTTTTT.

The V and J genes are TRBV2 and TRBJ2-7; 12 bases fit TRBD2. This CDR3 spans 15 amino acids. V trimming: 6 bases; J trimming: 2 bases; junction bases outside the gene matches: 5. From germline, CDR1 is SNHLY and CDR2 FYNNEI. CDR3 bases: TGTGCCAGCAGCGGACTAGCGGGACGACCCTACGAGCAGTACTTC. It is translated as CASSGLAGRPYEQYF.

The CDR3 region has the DNA TGCAGCGTTGATCAAGACAACTACAATGAGCAGTTCTTC. Protein sequence: CSVDQDNYNEQFF. The chain carries TRBV29-1 and TRBJ2-1; D is unclear. Germline CDR1 is SQVTM and CDR2 is ANQGSEA. CDR3 length: 13 residues. V shed 3 bases and J shed 3 bases, with 9 bases lying between them.

This chain connects TRBV18 to TRBJ2-1, with 8 bases that match TRBD1. V was pared by 0 bases and J by 4 bases, with 8 bases of the junction left unmatched. The CDR3 is 17 amino acids. The germline V gene encodes CDR1 KGHSH and CDR2 LQKENI. The CDR3 loop is CASSPPRWTGLYNEQFF. CDR3 in DNA: TGTGCCAGCTCACCACCTCGCTGGACAGGGCTTTACAATGAGCAGTTCTTC.

This chain uses TRBV18 with TRBJ1-5, with 8 bases identical to TRBD1. The CDR3 is made up of 16 amino acids. V was pared by 5 bases and J by 2 bases, with 8 bases of the junction left unmatched. CDR1 KGHSH and CDR2 LQKENI come from the germline V gene. For the CDR3, the DNA is TGTGCCAGCTCATCACAGGGGGGGCTAGGCAATCAGCCCCAGCATTTT. Translating gives CASSSQGGLGNQPQHF.

The chain is built from TRBV30 and TRBJ1-1; 8 nucleotides match TRBD1. The V and J ends lost 3 bases and 6 bases, in that order; junction bases with no gene match: 15. The CDR3 is 16 amino acids. Germline CDR1 GTSNPN, CDR2 SVGIG (reference sequence). The CDR3 DNA reads as TGTGCCTGGAGCCCCTCGCTCAGGGGGCCGAAGGCTGAAGCTTTCTTT. This translates into CAWSPSLRGPKAEAFF.

This chain uses TRBV3-1 (or the pseudogene TRBV3-2) with TRBJ1-1; 8 bases align to TRBD1. CDR1 and CDR2 (germline): LGHDT, YNNKEL (reference sequence). This CDR3 has 12 residues. V shed 5 bases, J shed 8 bases, and the junction held 4 bases outside the gene matches. CDR3 DNA sequence: TGTGCCAGCAGCTCCCGGACAGGGGAAGCTTTCTTT. It translates to CASSSRTGEAFF.

The table lists this clone with a count of one. CDR3 DNA sequence: TGTGCCAGCAGTTCGAGGTACGAGCAGTACTTC. This codes for CASSSRYEQYF. The chain employs TRBV6-2 or TRBV6-3 and TRBJ2-7; D unclear. V lost 4 bases and J lost 4, with 5 bases in between. CDR3 size: 11 residues. Germline assignment: CDR1 MNHEY and CDR2 SVGEGT.

The rearrangement links TRBV19 to TRBJ1-2; D gene ambiguous. Trimming removed 6 bases at V and 4 bases at J, with 12 bases between. The germline V gene has CDR1 LNHDA and CDR2 SQIVND (reference sequence). The CDR3 is 13 residues long. DNA of the CDR3: TGTGCCAGTAGGCGGGCCCTAGGCTATGGCTACACCTTC. The encoded protein is CASRRALGYGYTF.

The chain recombines TRBV7-9 with TRBJ2-1, with 8 bases aligning to TRBD2. This CDR3 region has 15 residues. V shed 5 bases, J shed 9 bases, and the junction held 12 bases outside the gene matches. Per the germline V gene, CDR1 is SEHNR and CDR2 is FQNEAQ (reference sequence). CDR3: CASSPVAGGLGEQFF. The CDR3 DNA is TGTGCCAGCAGCCCCGTGGCGGGAGGTTTGGGTGAGCAGTTCTTC.

Concerning this clone itself: The same CDR3 is also encoded by other DNA sequences in this sample. The CDR3 nucleotides are TGTGCCAGCTCACCCGGGACAGACACCGGGGAGCTGTTTTTT. Its translation: CASSPGTDTGELFF. The V gene is TRBV18, the J gene TRBJ2-2, with TRBD1 matching over 7 bases. Germline CDR1 and CDR2: KGHSH and LQKENI. The CDR3 has 14 amino acids. After removal of 3 bases from V and 3 bases from J, the junction contained 1 base not matched to a gene.

This sequence joins TRBV20-1 and TRBJ1-2; no clear D gene. The CDR3 sequence is 11 residues long. V was pared by 3 bases and J by 8 bases, with 10 bases between. Germline-derived CDR1 and CDR2 are DFQATT and SNEGSKA (reference sequence). CDR3 loop: CSASFQSGYTF. CDR3 coding DNA: TGCAGTGCTAGTTTCCAGTCCGGCTACACCTTC.

This chain links TRBV5-1 with TRBJ2-7; 8 nucleotides line up with TRBD1. This CDR3 spans 15 amino acids. Germline V CDR1 and CDR2: SGHRS, YFSETQ. The junction had 13 bases not matched to a gene; V was cut back by 4 bases and J by 7 bases. Here the CDR3 DNA reads TGCGCCAGCAGCACCGGGACAGGTCTTTTGGGGGAGCAGTACTTC. This gives the protein CASSTGTGLLGEQYF.

This chain uses TRBV15 with TRBJ2-7, with TRBD1 identical over 7 bases. The CDR3 contains 15 residues. The V segment lost 1 base and the J segment 3 bases; nucleotides outside the gene matches: 6. The germline V gene encodes CDR1 LNHNV and CDR2 YYDKDF (reference sequence). Here the CDR3 reads CATSRGQGPNYEQYF. The CDR3 DNA sequence: TGTGCCACCAGCAGAGGACAGGGCCCTAACTACGAGCAGTACTTC.

This chain uses TRBV6-2 or TRBV6-3 with TRBJ2-3; D not certain. Trimming took off 5 bases at V and 2 bases at J, with 11 bases between the two ends. CDR1 is MNHEY, CDR2 SVGEGT, per germline. This CDR3 comprises 14 residues. The CDR3, as DNA: TGTGCCAGCAGTATTTACAGAGACACAGATACGCAGTATTTT. Its translation is CASSIYRDTDTQYF.

The rearrangement joins TRBV19 to TRBJ1-2, with D perhaps matching TRBD1 (6 bases). This CDR3 has 14 residues. Between the trimmed V and J ends, which lost 3 bases and 4 bases, there was a span of 12 bases. The germline V gene has CDR1 LNHDA and CDR2 SQIVND (reference sequence). The CDR3 region has the DNA TGTGCCAGTAGTATCCGGACAGTTGGCTATGGCTACACCTTC. It yields the protein CASSIRTVGYGYTF.

The chain has TRBV5-6 and TRBJ1-5; the D gene is possibly TRBD1 (5 bases). The germline V gene has CDR1 SGHDT and CDR2 YYEEEE. The CDR3 totals 15 residues. The germline V and J ends were trimmed by 4 bases and 2 bases, with 13 bases remaining between them. The DNA for the CDR3 is TGTGCCAGCAGCGCGGCGGCGGGACGCAATCAGCCCCAGCATTTT. It is translated as CASSAAAGRNQPQHF. Variable domain in full (rest from reference TRBV5-6 and TRBJ1-5): DAGVTQSPTHLIKTRGQQVTLRCSPKSGHDTVSWYQQALGQGPQFIFQYYEEEERQRGNFPDRFSGHQFPNYSSELNVNALLLGDSALYLCASSAAAGRNQPQHFGDGTRLSIL.